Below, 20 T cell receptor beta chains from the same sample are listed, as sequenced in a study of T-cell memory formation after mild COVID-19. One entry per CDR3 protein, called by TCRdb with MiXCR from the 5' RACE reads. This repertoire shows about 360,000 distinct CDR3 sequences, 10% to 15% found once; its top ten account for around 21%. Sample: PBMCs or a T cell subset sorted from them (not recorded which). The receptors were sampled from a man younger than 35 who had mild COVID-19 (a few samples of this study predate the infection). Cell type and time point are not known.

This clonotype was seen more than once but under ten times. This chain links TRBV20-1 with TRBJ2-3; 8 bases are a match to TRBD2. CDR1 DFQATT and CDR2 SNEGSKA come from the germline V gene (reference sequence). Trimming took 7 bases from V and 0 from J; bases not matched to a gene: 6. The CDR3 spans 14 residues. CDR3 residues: CSVGGGFSTDTQYF. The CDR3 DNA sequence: TGCAGTGTCGGGGGGGGCTTTAGCACAGATACGCAGTATTTT.

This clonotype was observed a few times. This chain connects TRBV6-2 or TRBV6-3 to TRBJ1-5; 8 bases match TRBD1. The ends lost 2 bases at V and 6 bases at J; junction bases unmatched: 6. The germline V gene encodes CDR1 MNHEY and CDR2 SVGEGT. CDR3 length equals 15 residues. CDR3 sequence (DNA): TGTGCCAGCAGTTACCAGGACAGGGAGGGTCAGCCCCAGCATTTT. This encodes CASSYQDREGQPQHF.

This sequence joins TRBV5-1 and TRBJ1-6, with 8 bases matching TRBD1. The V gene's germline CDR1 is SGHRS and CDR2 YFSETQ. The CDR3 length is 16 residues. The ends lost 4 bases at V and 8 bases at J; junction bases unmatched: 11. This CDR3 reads CASSPRGQGRDSPLHF. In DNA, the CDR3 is TGCGCCAGCAGCCCGCGCGGACAGGGAAGGGATTCACCCCTCCACTTT.

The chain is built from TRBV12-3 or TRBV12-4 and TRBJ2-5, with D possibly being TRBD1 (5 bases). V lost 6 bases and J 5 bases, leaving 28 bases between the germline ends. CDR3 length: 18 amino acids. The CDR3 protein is CASRGSWQNIGVTETQYF. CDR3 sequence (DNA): TGTGCCAGCAGGGGGTCGTGGCAGAACATAGGGGTGACGGAGACCCAGTACTTC.

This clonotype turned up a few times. The CDR3 bases are TGTGCCAGCAGCCCCCGGGGCCGTTCCACCGGGGAGCTGTTTTTT. Translation gives CASSPRGRSTGELFF. J is TRBJ2-2 and V is TRBV5-5, with D perhaps given as TRBD1 or TRBD2 (5 bases each). V was pared by 4 bases and J by 4 bases, with 14 bases between. The CDR3 contains 15 residues. CDR1 and CDR2 from the germline V gene are SGHKS and YYEKEE (reference sequence).

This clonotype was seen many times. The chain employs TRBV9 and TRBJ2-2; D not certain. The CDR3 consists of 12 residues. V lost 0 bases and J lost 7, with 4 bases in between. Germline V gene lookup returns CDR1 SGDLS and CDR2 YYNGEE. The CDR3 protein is CASSVVGGELFF. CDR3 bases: TGTGCCAGCAGCGTAGTAGGCGGGGAGCTGTTTTTT.

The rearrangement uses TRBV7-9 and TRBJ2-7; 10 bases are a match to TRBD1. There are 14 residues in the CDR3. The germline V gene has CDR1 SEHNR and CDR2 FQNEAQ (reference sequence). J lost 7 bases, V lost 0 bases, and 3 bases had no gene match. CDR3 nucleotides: TGTGCCAGCAGCTTAGCGGGACAGGGGAGGGAGCAGTACTTC. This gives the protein CASSLAGQGREQYF.

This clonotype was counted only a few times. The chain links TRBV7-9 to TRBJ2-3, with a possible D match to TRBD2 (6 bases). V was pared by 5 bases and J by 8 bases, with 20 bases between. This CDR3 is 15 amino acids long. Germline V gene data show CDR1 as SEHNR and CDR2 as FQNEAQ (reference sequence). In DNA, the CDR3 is TGTGCCAGCAGCCCCTCAGCGGGTGGGTCCGGTACGCAGTATTTT. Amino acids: CASSPSAGGSGTQYF.

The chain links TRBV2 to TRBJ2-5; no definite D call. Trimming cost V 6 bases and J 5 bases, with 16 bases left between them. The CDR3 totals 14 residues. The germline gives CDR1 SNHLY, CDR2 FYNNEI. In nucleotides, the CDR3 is TGTGCCAGCAGCCAAACGTATGCTCGGGAGACCCAGTACTTC. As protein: CASSQTYARETQYF.

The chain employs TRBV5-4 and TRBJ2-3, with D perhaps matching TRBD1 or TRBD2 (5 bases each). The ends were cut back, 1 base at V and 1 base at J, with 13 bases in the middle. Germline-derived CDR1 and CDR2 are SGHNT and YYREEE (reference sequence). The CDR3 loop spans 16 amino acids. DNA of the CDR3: TGTGCCAGCAGCTTGAGGGGAGTTCTCCGCACAGATACGCAGTATTTT. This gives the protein CASSLRGVLRTDTQYF.

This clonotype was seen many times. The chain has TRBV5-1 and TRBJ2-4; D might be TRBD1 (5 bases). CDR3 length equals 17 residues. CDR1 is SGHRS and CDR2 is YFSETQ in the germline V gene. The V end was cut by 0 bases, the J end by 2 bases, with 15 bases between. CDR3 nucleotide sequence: TGCGCCAGCAGCTTGGCCGACAGATGGCTCTCCAAAAACATTCAGTACTTC. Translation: CASSLADRWLSKNIQYF. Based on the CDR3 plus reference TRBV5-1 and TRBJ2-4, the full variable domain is KAGVTQTPRYLIKTRGQQVTLSCSPISGHRSVSWYQQTPGQGLQFLFEYFSETQRNKGNFPGRFSGRQFSNSRSEMNVSTLELGDSALYLCASSLADRWLSKNIQYFGAGTRLSVL.

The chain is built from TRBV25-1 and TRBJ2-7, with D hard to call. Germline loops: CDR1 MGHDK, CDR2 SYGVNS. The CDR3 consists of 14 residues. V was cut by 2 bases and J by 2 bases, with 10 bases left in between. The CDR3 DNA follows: TGTGCCAGCAGTGAAGGTGCGAAGCCCTACGAGCAGTACTTC. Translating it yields CASSEGAKPYEQYF.

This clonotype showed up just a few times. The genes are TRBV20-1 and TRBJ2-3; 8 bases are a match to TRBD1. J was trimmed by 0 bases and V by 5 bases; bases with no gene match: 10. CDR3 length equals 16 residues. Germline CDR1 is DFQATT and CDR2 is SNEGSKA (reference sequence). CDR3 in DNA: TGCAGTGCTCTTGGGACAGGCCGAGCTAGCACAGATACGCAGTATTTT. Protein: CSALGTGRASTDTQYF.

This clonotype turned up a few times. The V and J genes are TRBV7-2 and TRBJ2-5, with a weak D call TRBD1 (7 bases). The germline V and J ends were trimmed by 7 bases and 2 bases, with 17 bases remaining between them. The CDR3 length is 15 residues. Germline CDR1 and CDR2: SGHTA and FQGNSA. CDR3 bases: TGTGCCAGCACCCAGCGCGCAGGGGGGCAAGAGACCCAGTACTTC. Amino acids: CASTQRAGGQETQYF. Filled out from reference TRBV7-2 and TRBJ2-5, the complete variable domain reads GAGVSQSPSNKVTEKGKDVELRCDPISGHTALYWYRQSLGQGLEFLIYFQGNSAPDKSGLPSDRFSAERTGGSVSTLTIQRTQQEDSAVYLCASTQRAGGQETQYFGPGTRLLVL.

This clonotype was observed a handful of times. CDR3 loop: CASSLSGPAGDQYF. The CDR3 nucleotides are TGTGCCAGCAGTTTGTCGGGCCCCGCCGGGGACCAGTACTTC. The chain recombines TRBV12-3 or TRBV12-4 with TRBJ2-5; tentatively, D is TRBD2 (5 bases). Deletions cut 3 bases from V and 10 bases from J, with 18 bases between. CDR3 length equals 14 residues.

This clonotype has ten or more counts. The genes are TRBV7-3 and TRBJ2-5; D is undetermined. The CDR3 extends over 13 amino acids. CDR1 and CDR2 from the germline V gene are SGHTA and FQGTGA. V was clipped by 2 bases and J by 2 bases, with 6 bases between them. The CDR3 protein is CASSLVIQETQYF. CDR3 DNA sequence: TGTGCCAGCAGCTTAGTCATACAAGAGACCCAGTACTTC.

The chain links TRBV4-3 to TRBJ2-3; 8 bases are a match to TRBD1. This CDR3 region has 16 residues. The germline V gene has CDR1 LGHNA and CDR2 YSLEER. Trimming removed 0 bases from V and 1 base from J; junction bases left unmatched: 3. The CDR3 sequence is CASSQEGQGGTDTQYF. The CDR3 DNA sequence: TGCGCCAGCAGCCAAGAAGGACAGGGAGGCACAGATACGCAGTATTTT.

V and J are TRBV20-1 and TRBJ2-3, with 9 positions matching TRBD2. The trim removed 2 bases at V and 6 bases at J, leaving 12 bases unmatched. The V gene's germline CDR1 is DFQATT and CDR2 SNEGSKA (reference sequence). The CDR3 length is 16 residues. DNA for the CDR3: TGCAGTGCTAGAATCGACTTAGCGGGGGCGTGGGATACGCAGTATTTT. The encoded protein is CSARIDLAGAWDTQYF.

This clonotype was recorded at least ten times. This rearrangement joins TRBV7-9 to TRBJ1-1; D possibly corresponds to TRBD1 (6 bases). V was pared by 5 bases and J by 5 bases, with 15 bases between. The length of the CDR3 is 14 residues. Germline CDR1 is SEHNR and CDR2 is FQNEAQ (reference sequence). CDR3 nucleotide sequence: TGTGCCAGCAGCACCGGTTGGGGGCGGACTGAAGCTTTCTTT. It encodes CASSTGWGRTEAFF.

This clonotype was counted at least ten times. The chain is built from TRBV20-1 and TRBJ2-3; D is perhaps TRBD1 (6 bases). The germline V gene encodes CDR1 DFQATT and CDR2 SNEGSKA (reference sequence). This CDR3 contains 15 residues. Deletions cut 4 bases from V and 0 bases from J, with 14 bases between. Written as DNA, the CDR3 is TGCAGTGCTAACCCGGGACACCGTAGCACAGATACGCAGTATTTT. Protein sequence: CSANPGHRSTDTQYF.